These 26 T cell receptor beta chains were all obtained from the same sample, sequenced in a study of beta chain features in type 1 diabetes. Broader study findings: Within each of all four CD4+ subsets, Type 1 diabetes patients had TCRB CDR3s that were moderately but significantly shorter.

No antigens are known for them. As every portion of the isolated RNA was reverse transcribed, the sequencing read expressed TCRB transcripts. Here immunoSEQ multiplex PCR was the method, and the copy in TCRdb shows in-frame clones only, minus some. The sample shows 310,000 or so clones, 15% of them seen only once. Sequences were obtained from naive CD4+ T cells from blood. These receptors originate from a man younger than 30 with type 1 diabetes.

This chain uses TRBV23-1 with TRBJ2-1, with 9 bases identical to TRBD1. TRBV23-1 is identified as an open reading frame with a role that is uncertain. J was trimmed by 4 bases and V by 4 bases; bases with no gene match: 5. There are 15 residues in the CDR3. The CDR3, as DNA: TGCGCCAGCAGTCCCCGGGACAGGGAGTACAATGAGCAGTTCTTC. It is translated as CASSPRDREYNEQFF.

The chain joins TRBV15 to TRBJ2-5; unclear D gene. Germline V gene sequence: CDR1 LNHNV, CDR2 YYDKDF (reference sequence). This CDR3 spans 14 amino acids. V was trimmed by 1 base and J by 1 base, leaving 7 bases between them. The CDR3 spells CATSRVSSQETQYF. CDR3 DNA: TGTGCCACCAGCAGAGTAAGCTCCCAAGAGACCCAGTACTTC.

The CDR3 here is CASSLRVGSGGGTDTQYF. CDR3 nucleotide sequence: TGTGCCAGCAGCTTGAGAGTCGGAAGCGGGGGCGGCACAGATACGCAGTATTTT. The chain carries TRBV5-6 and TRBJ2-3, with TRBD2 identical over 8 bases. V lost 1 base, J lost 1 base, and 11 bases stayed unmatched. This CDR3 region has 18 residues. Germline loops: CDR1 SGHDT, CDR2 YYEEEE. Full variable domain (outside the CDR3, taken from reference TRBV5-6 and TRBJ2-3): DAGVTQSPTHLIKTRGQQVTLRCSPKSGHDTVSWYQQALGQGPQFIFQYYEEEERQRGNFPDRFSGHQFPNYSSELNVNALLLGDSALYLCASSLRVGSGGGTDTQYFGPGTRLTVL.

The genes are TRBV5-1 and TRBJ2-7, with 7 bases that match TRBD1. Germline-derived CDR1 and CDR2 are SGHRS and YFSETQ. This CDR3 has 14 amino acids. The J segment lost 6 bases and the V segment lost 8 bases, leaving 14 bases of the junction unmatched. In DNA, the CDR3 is TGCGCCAGTGCAACAGGGGCGACGTATGGCGAGCAGTACTTC. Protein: CASATGATYGEQYF.

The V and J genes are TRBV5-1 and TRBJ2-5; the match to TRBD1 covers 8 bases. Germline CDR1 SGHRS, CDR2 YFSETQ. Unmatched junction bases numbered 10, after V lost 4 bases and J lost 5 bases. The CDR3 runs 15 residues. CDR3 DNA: TGCGCCAGCAGCCGATGGCCAGGGGGCTTGGAGACCCAGTACTTC. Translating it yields CASSRWPGGLETQYF.

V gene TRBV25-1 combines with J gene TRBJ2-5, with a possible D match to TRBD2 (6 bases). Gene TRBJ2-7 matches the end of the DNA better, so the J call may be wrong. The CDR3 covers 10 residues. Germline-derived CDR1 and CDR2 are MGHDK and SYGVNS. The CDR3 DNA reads TGTGCCGGGGGGATCCACGAGCAGTACTTC. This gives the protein CAGGIHEQYF.

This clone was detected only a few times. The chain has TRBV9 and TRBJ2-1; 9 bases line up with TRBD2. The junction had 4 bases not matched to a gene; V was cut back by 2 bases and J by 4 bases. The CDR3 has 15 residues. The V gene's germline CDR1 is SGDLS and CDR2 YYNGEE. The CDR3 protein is CASSVSSGTYNEQFF. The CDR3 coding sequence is TGTGCCAGCAGCGTTTCTAGCGGGACTTACAATGAGCAGTTCTTC.

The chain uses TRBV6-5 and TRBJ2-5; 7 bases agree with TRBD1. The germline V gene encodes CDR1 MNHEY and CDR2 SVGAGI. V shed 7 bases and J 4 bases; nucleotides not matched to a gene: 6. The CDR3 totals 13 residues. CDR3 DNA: TGTGCCAGCACCTTAGCAGGGGGAGAGACCCAGTACTTC. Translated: CASTLAGGETQYF.

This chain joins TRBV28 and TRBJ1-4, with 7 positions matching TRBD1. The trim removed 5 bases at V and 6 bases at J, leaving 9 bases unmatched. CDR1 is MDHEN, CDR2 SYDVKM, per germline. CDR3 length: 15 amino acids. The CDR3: CASSAKDRRDEKLFF. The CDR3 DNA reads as TGTGCCAGCAGTGCTAAGGACAGGCGGGATGAAAAACTGTTTTTT.

CDR3: CASSLAAGDYEQYF. The CDR3, as DNA: TGCGCCAGCAGCTTGGCGGCAGGCGACTACGAGCAGTACTTC. The chain is built from TRBV5-1 and TRBJ2-7; D is uncertain. V dropped 0 bases and J dropped 3 bases, with 10 bases sitting between them. Germline V gene data show CDR1 as SGHRS and CDR2 as YFSETQ. This CDR3 has 14 amino acids. The variable domain in full, with the rest retrieved from reference TRBV5-1 and TRBJ2-7, is KAGVTQTPRYLIKTRGQQVTLSCSPISGHRSVSWYQQTPGQGLQFLFEYFSETQRNKGNFPGRFSGRQFSNSRSEMNVSTLELGDSALYLCASSLAAGDYEQYFGPGTRLTVT.

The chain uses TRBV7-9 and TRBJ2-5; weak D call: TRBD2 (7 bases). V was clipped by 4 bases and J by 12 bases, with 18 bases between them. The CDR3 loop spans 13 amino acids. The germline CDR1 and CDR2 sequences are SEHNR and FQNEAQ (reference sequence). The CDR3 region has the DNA TGTGCCAGCAGCTCAATCTCCGGGGGGCCGGAGTACTTC. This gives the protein CASSSISGGPEYF.

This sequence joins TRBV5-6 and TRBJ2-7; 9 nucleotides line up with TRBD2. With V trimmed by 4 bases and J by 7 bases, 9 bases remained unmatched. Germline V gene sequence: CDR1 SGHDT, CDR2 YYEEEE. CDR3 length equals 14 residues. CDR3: CASSLSGSNGEQYF. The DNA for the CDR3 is TGTGCCAGCAGCCTTAGCGGGAGTAACGGGGAGCAGTACTTC.

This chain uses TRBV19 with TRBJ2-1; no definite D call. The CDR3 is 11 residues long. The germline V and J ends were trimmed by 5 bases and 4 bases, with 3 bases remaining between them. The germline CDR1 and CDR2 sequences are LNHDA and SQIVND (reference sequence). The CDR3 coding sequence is TGTGCCAGTAGTTCGTACAATGAGCAGTTCTTC. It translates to CASSSYNEQFF.

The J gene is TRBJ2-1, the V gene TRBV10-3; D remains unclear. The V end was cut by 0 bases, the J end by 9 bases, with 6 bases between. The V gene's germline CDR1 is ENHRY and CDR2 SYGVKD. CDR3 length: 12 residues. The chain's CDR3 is CAISESLSEQFF. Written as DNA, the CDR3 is TGTGCCATCAGTGAGTCGTTGAGTGAGCAGTTCTTC.

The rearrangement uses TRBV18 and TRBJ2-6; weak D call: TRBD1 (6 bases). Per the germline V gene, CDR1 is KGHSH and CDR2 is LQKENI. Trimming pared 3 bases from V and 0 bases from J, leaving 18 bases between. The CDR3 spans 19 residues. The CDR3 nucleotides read TGTGCCAGCTCACCGCCCCGGGACAACTTTCCCTCTGGGGCCAACGTCCTGACTTTC. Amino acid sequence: CASSPPRDNFPSGANVLTF. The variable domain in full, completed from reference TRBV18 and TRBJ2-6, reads NAGVMQNPRHLVRRRGQEARLRCSPMKGHSHVYWYRQLPEEGLKFMVYLQKENIIDESGMPKERFSAEFPKEGPSILRIQQVVRGDSAAYFCASSPPRDNFPSGANVLTFGAGSRLTVL.

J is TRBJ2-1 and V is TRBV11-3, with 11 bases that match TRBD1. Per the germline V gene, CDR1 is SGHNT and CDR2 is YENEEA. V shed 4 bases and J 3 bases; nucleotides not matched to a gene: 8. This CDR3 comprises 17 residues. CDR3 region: CASSSIAGTGGYNEQFF. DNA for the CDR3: TGTGCCAGCAGCTCGATAGCGGGGACAGGGGGCTACAATGAGCAGTTCTTC.

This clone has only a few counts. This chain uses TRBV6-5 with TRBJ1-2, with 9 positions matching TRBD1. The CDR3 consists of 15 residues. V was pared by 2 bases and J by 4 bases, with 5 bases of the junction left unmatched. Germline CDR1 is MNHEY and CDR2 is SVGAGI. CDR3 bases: TGTGCCAGCAGTTACCTGGACAGGGGAGGCTATGGCTACACCTTC. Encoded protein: CASSYLDRGGYGYTF.

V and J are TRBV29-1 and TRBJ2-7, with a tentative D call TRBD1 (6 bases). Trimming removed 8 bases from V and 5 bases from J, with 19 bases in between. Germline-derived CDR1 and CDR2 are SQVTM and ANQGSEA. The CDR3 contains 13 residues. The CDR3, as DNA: TGCAGCACAAGTTCGGACAGACTGAACGAGCAGTACTTC. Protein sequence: CSTSSDRLNEQYF.

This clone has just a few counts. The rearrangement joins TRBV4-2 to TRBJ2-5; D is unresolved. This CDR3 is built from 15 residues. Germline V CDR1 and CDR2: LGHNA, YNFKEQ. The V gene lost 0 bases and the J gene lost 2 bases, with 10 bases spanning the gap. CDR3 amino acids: CASSQDSPRQETQYF. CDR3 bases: TGTGCCAGCAGCCAAGATTCACCGAGACAAGAGACCCAGTACTTC.

The CDR3 spells CASSLGGTVLSSYEQYF. Here the CDR3 DNA reads TGTGCCAGCAGCTTGGGTGGGACAGTTTTGTCCTCCTACGAGCAGTACTTC. V is TRBV5-4 and J is TRBJ2-7, with 7 nucleotides matching TRBD1. CDR1 SGHNT and CDR2 YYREEE come from the germline V gene (reference sequence). CDR3 length: 17 residues. After removal of 0 bases from V and 0 bases from J, the junction contained 9 bases not matched to a gene.

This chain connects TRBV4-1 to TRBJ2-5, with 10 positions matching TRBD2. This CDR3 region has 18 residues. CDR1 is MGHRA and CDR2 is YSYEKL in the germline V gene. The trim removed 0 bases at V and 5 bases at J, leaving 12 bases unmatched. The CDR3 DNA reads TGCGCCAGCAGCCAAGATAATTCAGCGGGAGGGCCATGGGAGACCCAGTACTTC. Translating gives CASSQDNSAGGPWETQYF.

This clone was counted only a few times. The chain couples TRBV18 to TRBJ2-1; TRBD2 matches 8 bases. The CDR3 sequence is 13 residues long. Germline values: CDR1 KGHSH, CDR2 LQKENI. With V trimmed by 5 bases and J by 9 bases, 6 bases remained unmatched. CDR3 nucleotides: TGTGCCAGCTCATCGAGCGGGAGATTTGAGCAGTTCTTC. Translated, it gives CASSSSGRFEQFF.

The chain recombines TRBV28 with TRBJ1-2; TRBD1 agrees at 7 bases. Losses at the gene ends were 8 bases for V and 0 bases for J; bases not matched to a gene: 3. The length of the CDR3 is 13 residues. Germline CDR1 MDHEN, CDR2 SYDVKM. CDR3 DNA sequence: TGTGCCAGCGGGGGACAGCCTAACTATGGCTACACCTTC. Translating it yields CASGGQPNYGYTF.

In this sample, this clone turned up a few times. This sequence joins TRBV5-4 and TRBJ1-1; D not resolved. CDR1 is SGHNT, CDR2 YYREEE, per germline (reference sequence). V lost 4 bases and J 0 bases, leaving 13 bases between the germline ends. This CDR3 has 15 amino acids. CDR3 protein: CASSPSRGLNTEAFF. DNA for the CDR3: TGTGCCAGCAGCCCATCGCGGGGATTGAACACTGAAGCTTTCTTT.

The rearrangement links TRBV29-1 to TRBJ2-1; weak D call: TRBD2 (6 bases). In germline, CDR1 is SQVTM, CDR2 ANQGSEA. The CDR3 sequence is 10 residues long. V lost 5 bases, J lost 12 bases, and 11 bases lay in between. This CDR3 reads CSVTAGGQFF. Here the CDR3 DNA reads TGCAGCGTTACGGCCGGGGGGCAGTTCTTC.

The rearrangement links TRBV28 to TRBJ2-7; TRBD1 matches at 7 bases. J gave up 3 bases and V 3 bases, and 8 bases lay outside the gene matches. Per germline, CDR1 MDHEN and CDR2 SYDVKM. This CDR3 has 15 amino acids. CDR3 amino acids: CASSFILGQSYEQYF. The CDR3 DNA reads TGTGCCAGCAGTTTTATCCTGGGACAGAGCTACGAGCAGTACTTC.